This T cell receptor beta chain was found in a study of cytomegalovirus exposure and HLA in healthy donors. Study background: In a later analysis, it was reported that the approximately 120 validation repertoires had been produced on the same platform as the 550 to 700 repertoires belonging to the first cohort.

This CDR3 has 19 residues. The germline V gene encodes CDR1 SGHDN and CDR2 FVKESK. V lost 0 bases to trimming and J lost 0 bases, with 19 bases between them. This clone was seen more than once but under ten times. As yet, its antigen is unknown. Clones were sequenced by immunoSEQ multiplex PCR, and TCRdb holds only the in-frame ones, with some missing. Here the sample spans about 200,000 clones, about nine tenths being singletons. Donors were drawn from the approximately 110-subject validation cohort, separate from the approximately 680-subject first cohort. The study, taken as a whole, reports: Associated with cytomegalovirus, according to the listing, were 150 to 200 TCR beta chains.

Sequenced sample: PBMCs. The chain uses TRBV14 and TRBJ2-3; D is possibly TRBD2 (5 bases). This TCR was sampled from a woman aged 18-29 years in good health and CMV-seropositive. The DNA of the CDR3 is TGTGCCAGCAGCCAAGATATCGGCGGGTTTCTATCTAGCACAGATACGCAGTATTTT. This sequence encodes CASSQDIGGFLSSTDTQYF.